Following are 24 T cell receptor beta chains from one sample sequenced in a study of T-cell memory formation after mild COVID-19. TCRdb re-called the 5' RACE reads with MiXCR, one entry per CDR3 protein. Found here are tens of thousands of distinct CDR3 sequences, 9.3% of them singletons; the top ten hold 12%. Sequenced: PBMCs or a T cell subset sorted from them (not recorded which). Source of these receptors: an adult woman who had mild COVID-19 (a few samples of this study predate the infection). Cell type and time point are not known.

The chain uses TRBV20-1 and TRBJ1-6; unclear D gene. Between the trimmed V and J ends, which lost 1 base and 0 bases, there was a span of 7 bases. Germline CDR1 is DFQATT and CDR2 is SNEGSKA (reference sequence). The CDR3 contains 15 residues. The CDR3 region has the DNA TGCAGTGCTAGAGTGGGGAGCTCCTATAATTCACCCCTCCACTTT. As protein: CSARVGSSYNSPLHF.

This clonotype has just a few counts. V is TRBV14 and J is TRBJ2-1; D remains ambiguous. This CDR3 is 14 amino acids long. Germline values: CDR1 SGHDN, CDR2 FVKESK. V shed 0 bases and J shed 10 bases, with 13 bases lying between them. CDR3 protein: CASSQDRYTGEQFF. DNA of the CDR3: TGTGCCAGCAGCCAAGATAGGTATACGGGCGAGCAGTTCTTC.

This clonotype occurred a few times. This chain connects TRBV4-1 to TRBJ2-1; 10 bases line up with TRBD2. The germline CDR1 and CDR2 sequences are MGHRA and YSYEKL. V lost 4 bases, J lost 8 bases, and 11 bases stayed unmatched. The CDR3 is made up of 16 amino acids. CDR3 protein: CASSPTERGGRDEQFF. The CDR3 DNA follows: TGCGCCAGCAGCCCGACTGAGCGGGGGGGCCGAGATGAGCAGTTCTTC.

This clonotype was counted ten times or more. The chain links TRBV12-3 or TRBV12-4 to TRBJ2-2; 9 nucleotides match TRBD2. The CDR3 sequence is 15 residues long. The J segment lost 6 bases and the V segment lost 6 bases, leaving 8 bases of the junction unmatched. The CDR3 is CASRFSGSSAGELFF. In nucleotides, the CDR3 is TGTGCCAGCAGGTTTAGCGGGAGCAGCGCCGGGGAGCTGTTTTTT.

This clonotype appeared a few times. This sequence joins TRBV18 and TRBJ2-2; 8 nucleotides match TRBD2. This CDR3 contains 14 residues. The V and J ends lost 6 bases and 7 bases, in that order; junction bases with no gene match: 7. The germline V gene encodes CDR1 KGHSH and CDR2 LQKENI. DNA for the CDR3: TGTGCCAGCTCGTCCGGGACTAGTGGCGGGGAGCTGTTTTTT. Translation gives CASSSGTSGGELFF.

The chain recombines TRBV12-3 or TRBV12-4 with TRBJ2-1; 8 nucleotides match TRBD1. V was clipped by 5 bases and J by 4 bases; unmatched bases: 4. The CDR3 contains 14 residues. This CDR3 is CASSQDREYNEQFF. The DNA for the CDR3 is TGTGCCAGCAGTCAGGACAGGGAGTACAATGAGCAGTTCTTC.

The genes are TRBV18 and TRBJ2-7; 8 nucleotides agree with TRBD1. V was pared by 0 bases and J by 3 bases, with 7 bases of the junction left unmatched. The CDR3 totals 16 residues. Germline CDR1 reads KGHSH; CDR2 reads LQKENI. The CDR3 is CASSPPGTGKIYEQYF. CDR3 sequence (DNA): TGTGCCAGCTCACCACCCGGGACAGGAAAAATCTACGAGCAGTACTTC.

Turning to this clonotype: A single base separates this from a much larger clone, so it may be a read error. V is TRBV6-1 and J is TRBJ2-7; D gene unclear. Trimming took 3 bases from V and 1 from J, leaving 10 bases between them. The germline gives CDR1 MNHNS, CDR2 SASEGT. The CDR3 is 14 amino acids. The CDR3 spells CASSEQPRSYEQYF. CDR3 DNA sequence: TGTGCCAGCAGTGAGCAACCCAGATCCTACGAGCAGTACTTC.

This clonotype was observed at least ten times. V and J are TRBV11-2 and TRBJ2-2; D unresolved. The length of the CDR3 is 13 residues. V was cut by 6 bases and J by 0 bases, with 5 bases left in between. Germline loops: CDR1 SGHAT, CDR2 FQNNGV. The CDR3 sequence: CASSYSNTGELFF. CDR3 DNA sequence: TGTGCCAGCAGTTACTCGAACACCGGGGAGCTGTTTTTT.

This clonotype was observed a few times. The genes are TRBV2 and TRBJ2-1, with TRBD2 identical over 8 bases. The V gene end was trimmed by 6 bases and the J gene end by 7 bases; junction bases not matched to a gene: 8. Germline CDR1 SNHLY, CDR2 FYNNEI. The CDR3 has 14 residues. This CDR3 is CASRAGLVVNEQFF. The CDR3 DNA follows: TGTGCCAGCAGGGCGGGACTAGTGGTGAATGAGCAGTTCTTC.

This clonotype was found many times. The chain employs TRBV7-9 and TRBJ2-3; TRBD1 aligns across 8 bases. The CDR3 is 16 amino acids. The V segment lost 0 bases and the J segment 1 base; nucleotides outside the gene matches: 3. Germline V lookup: CDR1 SEHNR, CDR2 FQNEAQ (reference sequence). CDR3 nucleotides: TGTGCCAGCAGCTTAGCCCGGACAGGGCGCACAGATACGCAGTATTTT. Residues: CASSLARTGRTDTQYF. The full variable domain, with the rest looked up from reference TRBV7-9 and TRBJ2-3, is DTGVSQNPRHKITKRGQNVTFRCDPISEHNRLYWYRQTLGQGPEFLTYFQNEAQLEKSRLLSDRFSAERPKGSFSTLEIQRTEQGDSAMYLCASSLARTGRTDTQYFGPGTRLTVL.

In this sample, this clonotype turned up many times. The chain joins TRBV5-5 to TRBJ1-6, with D possibly TRBD1 on 6 matching bases. Germline values: CDR1 SGHKS, CDR2 YYEKEE (reference sequence). The V and J ends lost 4 bases and 5 bases respectively, with 13 bases between them. The CDR3 is 15 amino acids. Here the CDR3 reads CASSGGRGDNSPLHF. The DNA of the CDR3 is TGTGCCAGCAGCGGCGGCAGGGGCGATAATTCACCCCTCCACTTT.

The chain links TRBV7-9 to TRBJ2-1; D possibly corresponds to TRBD2 (5 bases). Germline V lookup: CDR1 SEHNR, CDR2 FQNEAQ (reference sequence). V lost 7 bases, J lost 3 bases, and 22 bases lay in between. The CDR3 covers 17 residues. The CDR3 region has the DNA TGTGCCAGCATGACTACCTTACAAACCCGAATCTACAATGAGCAGTTCTTC. Protein: CASMTTLQTRIYNEQFF.

There are a few counts of this clonotype. The rearrangement joins TRBV20-1 to TRBJ2-1; TRBD2 aligns across 10 bases. This CDR3 has 15 residues. The J segment lost 9 bases and the V segment lost 2 bases, leaving 10 bases of the junction unmatched. Germline CDR1 and CDR2: DFQATT and SNEGSKA (reference sequence). Here the CDR3 DNA reads TGCAGTGCTAGATCAGCCGGGACTAGCGTTTTTGAGCAGTTCTTC. Its protein product is CSARSAGTSVFEQFF.

This clonotype appeared a few times. The chain carries TRBV7-9 and TRBJ2-7; tentative D call: TRBD2 (7 bases). Trimming left V 4 bases short and J 0 bases short, with 10 bases between. Germline loops: CDR1 SEHNR, CDR2 FQNEAQ (reference sequence). The CDR3 is 14 amino acids. The CDR3 bases are TGTGCCAGCAGCTCCGGGGGGCACTCCTACGAGCAGTACTTC. Amino acid sequence: CASSSGGHSYEQYF.

At least ten counts were recorded for this clonotype. V is TRBV20-1 and J is TRBJ2-1; D unresolved. This CDR3 comprises 12 residues. Trimming took off 2 bases at V and 6 bases at J, with 8 bases between the two ends. Germline-derived CDR1 and CDR2 are DFQATT and SNEGSKA (reference sequence). The CDR3 sequence is CSARSHLNEQFF. The CDR3 nucleotides are TGCAGTGCTAGATCCCATCTCAATGAGCAGTTCTTC.

The chain couples TRBV24-1 to TRBJ2-1, with 7 bases that match TRBD2. CDR3 length: 15 amino acids. Germline CDR1 is KGHDR and CDR2 is SFDVKD. Unmatched junction bases numbered 4, after V lost 2 bases and J lost 4 bases. The CDR3 protein is CATSDSGLGYNEQFF. The CDR3 DNA is TGTGCCACCAGTGATTCAGGACTAGGGTACAATGAGCAGTTCTTC.

This chain joins TRBV12-3 or TRBV12-4 and TRBJ1-2; 9 nucleotides agree with TRBD1. There are 15 residues in the CDR3. Trimming took 6 bases from V and 5 from J; bases not matched to a gene: 10. The CDR3 nucleotides read TGTGCCAGCAGCCTCCGCCGGGACAGGGCTTATGGCTACACCTTC. The encoded protein is CASSLRRDRAYGYTF.

V and J are TRBV6-6 and TRBJ1-2, with TRBD1 matching 7 bases. J lost 6 bases, V lost 4 bases, and 11 bases had no gene match. Germline V lookup: CDR1 MNHNY, CDR2 SVGAGI (reference sequence). The CDR3 is 15 residues long. CDR3 bases: TGTGCCAGCAGTTCCCCCCAACAGGGGTACCATGGCTACACCTTC. As protein: CASSSPQQGYHGYTF.

This chain joins TRBV7-2 and TRBJ1-4; TRBD1 matches 12 bases. CDR1 is SGHTA, CDR2 FQGNSA, per germline. V shed 4 bases, J shed 10 bases, and the junction held 7 bases outside the gene matches. This CDR3 is 15 amino acids long. CDR3 DNA: TGTGCCAGCAGCTCCACCGGGACAGGGGGCGGAAAACTGTTTTTT. It codes for CASSSTGTGGGKLFF. The full variable domain, its missing parts supplied by reference TRBV7-2 and TRBJ1-4, is GAGVSQSPSNKVTEKGKDVELRCDPISGHTALYWYRQSLGQGLEFLIYFQGNSAPDKSGLPSDRFSAERTGGSVSTLTIQRTQQEDSAVYLCASSSTGTGGGKLFFGSGTQLSVL.

This clonotype was picked up many times. The chain recombines TRBV12-3 or TRBV12-4 with TRBJ1-5; 7 nucleotides match TRBD1. The CDR3 consists of 13 residues. J gave up 9 bases and V 6 bases, and 8 bases lay outside the gene matches. In DNA form, the CDR3 reads TGTGCCAGCAGCGGACAGGACGGACTGCCCCAGCATTTT. Protein sequence: CASSGQDGLPQHF.

Ten or more counts support this clonotype. The V gene is TRBV25-1, the J gene TRBJ1-1, with 8 bases matching TRBD1. The germline V gene has CDR1 MGHDK and CDR2 SYGVNS. The V and J ends lost 10 bases and 1 base, in that order; junction bases with no gene match: 5. The CDR3 consists of 13 residues. The CDR3 sequence: CATTGTGNTEAFF. The CDR3 region has the DNA TGTGCCACGACCGGGACAGGGAACACTGAAGCTTTCTTT.

V usage is TRBV11-2 and J usage is TRBJ2-7; 7 bases map to TRBD1. The CDR3 has 15 amino acids. In germline, CDR1 is SGHAT, CDR2 FQNNGV. With V trimmed by 6 bases and J by 2 bases, 10 bases remained unmatched. CDR3 DNA: TGTGCCAGCAGGCGTCCCGGGACAGACCCCTACGAGCAGTACTTC. Protein: CASRRPGTDPYEQYF.

The V gene is TRBV12-3 or TRBV12-4, the J gene TRBJ2-3, with D maybe TRBD2 (6 bases). V gave up 3 bases and J gave up 5 bases, with 24 bases separating them. This CDR3 has 18 amino acids. The CDR3 loop is CASSFSKVGGVNLDTQYF. The CDR3 region has the DNA TGTGCCAGCAGTTTCTCCAAGGTGGGGGGAGTAAATTTAGATACGCAGTATTTT.